This TCR beta chain was identified in a study of PD-L1 blockade in urothelial cancer. Study-wide context: Patients took up atezolizumab around 2014 at 1,200 mg intravenously every 3 weeks. Patients had received 0 to 3 prior chemotherapy regimens.

Time point denoted: peripheral blood 6 weeks after treatment start. The patients' disease, urothelial carcinoma, was locally advanced or metastatic. The study collected 1 to 8 samples per patient, pretreatment and on-treatment. Germline-derived CDR1 and CDR2 are MGHRA and YSYEKL. CDR3 length equals 15 residues. V lost 3 bases, J lost 6 bases, and 9 bases stayed unmatched. This clone was seen only once. Method: immunoSEQ multiplex PCR; TCRdb's copy keeps in-frame clones and lacks some. The sample consists of more than 60,000 clones, 85% to 90% of them appearing once. This receptor was taken from a man in his sixties with urothelial cancer. The chain joins TRBV4-1 to TRBJ2-7; TRBD1 agrees at 9 bases. Sequenced here: PBMCs, sampled around atezolizumab (anti-PD-L1) treatment. The CDR3 DNA is TGCGCCAGCAGCCATCACACAGGGGGCGCAGGCGAGCAGTACTTC. Protein: CASSHHTGGAGEQYF.